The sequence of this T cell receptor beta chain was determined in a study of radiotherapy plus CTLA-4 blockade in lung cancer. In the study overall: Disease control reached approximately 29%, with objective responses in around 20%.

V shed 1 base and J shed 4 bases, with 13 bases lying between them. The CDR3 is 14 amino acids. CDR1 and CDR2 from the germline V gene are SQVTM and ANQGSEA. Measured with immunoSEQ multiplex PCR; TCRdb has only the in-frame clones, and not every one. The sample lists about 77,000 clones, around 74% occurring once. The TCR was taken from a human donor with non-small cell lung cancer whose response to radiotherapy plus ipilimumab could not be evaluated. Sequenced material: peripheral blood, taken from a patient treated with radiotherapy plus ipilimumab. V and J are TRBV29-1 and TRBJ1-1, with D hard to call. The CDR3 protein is CSVEAGEGPTEAFF. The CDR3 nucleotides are TGCAGCGTTGAAGCTGGAGAGGGTCCCACTGAAGCTTTCTTT.